One sample yielded the 5 T cell receptor beta chains listed below, sequenced in a study of blood T cell repertoires in COVID-19. Sequencing used immunoSEQ multiplex PCR; TCRdb keeps in-frame clones, though not all of them. The table lists 200,000 to 250,000 clones, nearly 90% of them singletons. The sample comprised peripheral blood. The receptors were gathered from a woman aged 18-29 years who had recovered from COVID-19.

The chain combines TRBV5-6 with TRBJ1-2, with unresolved D. Trimming shortened V by 1 base and J by 8 bases, and 24 bases separated the two germline ends. This CDR3 is built from 17 residues. CDR1 and CDR2 (germline): SGHDT, YYEEEE. DNA for the CDR3: TGTGCCAGCAGCTTGTTTTATAGTATTACGGGGTTGTTCGGCTACACCTTC. This gives the protein CASSLFYSITGLFGYTF.

The chain links TRBV2 to TRBJ2-3, with D perhaps matching TRBD2 (5 bases). V was shortened by 8 bases and J by 4 bases, with 16 bases between the two germline ends. The germline CDR1 and CDR2 sequences are SNHLY and FYNNEI. This CDR3 region has 14 residues. DNA of the CDR3: TGTGCCAGCCTACGAGGGCCGGGGTCAGATACGCAGTATTTT. Residues: CASLRGPGSDTQYF.

This chain links TRBV19 with TRBJ2-1, with 7 bases lining up with TRBD2. Germline values: CDR1 LNHDA, CDR2 SQIVND (reference sequence). The V gene end was trimmed by 3 bases and the J gene end by 5 bases; junction bases not matched to a gene: 4. The length of the CDR3 is 14 residues. The CDR3 protein is CASSMVLADNEQFF. In DNA form, the CDR3 reads TGTGCCAGTAGTATGGTGCTAGCGGACAATGAGCAGTTCTTC. The complete variable domain, with remaining parts taken from reference TRBV19 and TRBJ2-1, reads DGGITQSPKYLFRKEGQNVTLSCEQNLNHDAMYWYRQDPGQGLRLIYYSQIVNDFQKGDIAEGYSVSREKKESFPLTVTSAQKNPTAFYLCASSMVLADNEQFFGPGTRLTVL.

The V gene is TRBV4-3, the J gene TRBJ2-1; 7 nucleotides match TRBD2. The CDR3 contains 15 residues. Germline CDR1 and CDR2: LGHNA and YSLEER. V lost 4 bases, J lost 4 bases, and 7 bases stayed unmatched. Written as DNA, the CDR3 is TGCGCCAGCAGCCTAGGACTAGGGGAGTACAATGAGCAGTTCTTC. It is translated as CASSLGLGEYNEQFF.

The genes are TRBV7-9 and TRBJ2-5; 8 bases map to TRBD1. The CDR3 sequence is 15 residues long. Germline lookup yields CDR1 SEHNR and CDR2 FQNEAQ (reference sequence). With V trimmed by 5 bases and J by 3 bases, 8 bases remained unmatched. The CDR3 spells CASSAVTGGKETQYF. CDR3 bases: TGTGCCAGCAGCGCTGTTACAGGGGGTAAAGAGACCCAGTACTTC.